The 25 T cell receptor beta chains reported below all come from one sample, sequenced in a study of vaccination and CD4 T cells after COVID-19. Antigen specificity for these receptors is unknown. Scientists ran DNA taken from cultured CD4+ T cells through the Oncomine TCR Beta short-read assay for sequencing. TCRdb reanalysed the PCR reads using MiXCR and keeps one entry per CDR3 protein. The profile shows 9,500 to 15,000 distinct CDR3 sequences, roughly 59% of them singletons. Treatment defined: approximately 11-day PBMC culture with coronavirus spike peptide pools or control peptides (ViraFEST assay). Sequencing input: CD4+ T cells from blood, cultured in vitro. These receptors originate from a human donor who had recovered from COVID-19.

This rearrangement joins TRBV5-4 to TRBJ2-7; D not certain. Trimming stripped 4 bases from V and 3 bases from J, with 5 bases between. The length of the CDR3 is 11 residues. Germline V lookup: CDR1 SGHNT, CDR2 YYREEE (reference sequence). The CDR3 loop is CASSQNYEQYF. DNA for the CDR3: TGTGCCAGCAGCCAGAACTACGAGCAGTACTTC.

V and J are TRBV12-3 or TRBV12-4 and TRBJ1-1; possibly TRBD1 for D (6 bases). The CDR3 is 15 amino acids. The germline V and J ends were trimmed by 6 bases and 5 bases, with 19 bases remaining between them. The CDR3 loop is CASSPNGQPKTEAFF. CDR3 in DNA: TGTGCCAGCAGCCCAAATGGACAGCCGAAAACTGAAGCTTTCTTT.

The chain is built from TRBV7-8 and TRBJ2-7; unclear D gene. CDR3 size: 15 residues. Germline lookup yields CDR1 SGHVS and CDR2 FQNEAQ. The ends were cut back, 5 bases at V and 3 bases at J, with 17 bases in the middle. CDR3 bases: TGTGCCAGCAGCCGTACGCGTCTAGAGTTCTACGAGCAGTACTTC. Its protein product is CASSRTRLEFYEQYF.

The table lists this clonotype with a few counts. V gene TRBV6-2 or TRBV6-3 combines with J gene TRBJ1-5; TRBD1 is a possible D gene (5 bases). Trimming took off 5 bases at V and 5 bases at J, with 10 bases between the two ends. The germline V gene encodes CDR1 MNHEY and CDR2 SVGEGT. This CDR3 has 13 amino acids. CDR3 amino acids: CASSPGIYQPQHF. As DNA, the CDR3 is TGTGCCAGCAGTCCAGGGATTTATCAGCCCCAGCATTTT.

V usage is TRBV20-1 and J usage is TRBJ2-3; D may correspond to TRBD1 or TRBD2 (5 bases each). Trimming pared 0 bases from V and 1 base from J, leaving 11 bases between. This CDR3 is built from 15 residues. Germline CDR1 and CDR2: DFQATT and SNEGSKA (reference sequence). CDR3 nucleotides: TGCAGTGCTAGAGATCTGGGACGCCGCACAGATACGCAGTATTTT. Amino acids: CSARDLGRRTDTQYF.

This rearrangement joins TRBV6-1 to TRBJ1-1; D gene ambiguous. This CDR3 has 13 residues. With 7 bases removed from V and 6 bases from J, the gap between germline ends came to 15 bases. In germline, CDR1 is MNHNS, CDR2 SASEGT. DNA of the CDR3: TGTGCCAGCAACGCCCTTGCAACGGCTGAAGCTTTCTTT. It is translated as CASNALATAEAFF.

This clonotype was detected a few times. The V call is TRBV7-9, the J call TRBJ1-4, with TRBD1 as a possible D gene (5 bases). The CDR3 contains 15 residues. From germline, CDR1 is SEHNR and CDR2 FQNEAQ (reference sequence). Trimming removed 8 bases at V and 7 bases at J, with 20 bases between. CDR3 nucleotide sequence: TGTGCCAGCTCCTTGTCCAGGCAGGGCTCTGAAAAACTGTTTTTT. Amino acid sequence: CASSLSRQGSEKLFF.

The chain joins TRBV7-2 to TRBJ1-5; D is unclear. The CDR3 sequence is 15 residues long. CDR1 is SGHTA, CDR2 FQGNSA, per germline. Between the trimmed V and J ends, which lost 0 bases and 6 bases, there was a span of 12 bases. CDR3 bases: TGTGCCAGCAGCTTAGCACACACGGCGTCTCAGCCCCAGCATTTT. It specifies CASSLAHTASQPQHF.

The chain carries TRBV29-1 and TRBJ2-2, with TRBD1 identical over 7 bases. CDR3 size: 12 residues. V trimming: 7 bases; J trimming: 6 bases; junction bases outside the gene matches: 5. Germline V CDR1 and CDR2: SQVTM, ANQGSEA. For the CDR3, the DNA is TGCAGCGCTAGCAGGGGGTCCGGGGAGCTGTTTTTT. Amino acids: CSASRGSGELFF.

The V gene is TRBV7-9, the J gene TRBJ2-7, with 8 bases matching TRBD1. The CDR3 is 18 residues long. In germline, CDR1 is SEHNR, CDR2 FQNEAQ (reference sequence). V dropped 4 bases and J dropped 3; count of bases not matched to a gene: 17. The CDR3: CASSSRTGRSNILYEQYF. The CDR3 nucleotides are TGTGCCAGCAGCTCTCGGACAGGGCGTTCTAACATCCTCTACGAGCAGTACTTC.

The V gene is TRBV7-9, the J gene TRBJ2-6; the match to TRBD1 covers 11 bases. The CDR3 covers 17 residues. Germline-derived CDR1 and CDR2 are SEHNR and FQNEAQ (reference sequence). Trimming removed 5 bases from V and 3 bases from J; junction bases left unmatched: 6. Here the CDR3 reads CASSKTDRGRGANVLTF. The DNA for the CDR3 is TGTGCCAGCAGCAAGACGGACAGGGGGCGTGGGGCCAACGTCCTGACTTTC.

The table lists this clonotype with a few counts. In nucleotides, the CDR3 is TGTGCCAGTAGTATTTCTAGCGGGTGGGGCGATGAGCAGTTCTTC. Translating it yields CASSISSGWGDEQFF. V and J are TRBV19 and TRBJ2-1; 8 bases are shared with TRBD2. The J segment lost 8 bases and the V segment lost 3 bases, leaving 9 bases of the junction unmatched. This CDR3 has 15 amino acids. CDR1 LNHDA and CDR2 SQIVND come from the germline V gene (reference sequence).

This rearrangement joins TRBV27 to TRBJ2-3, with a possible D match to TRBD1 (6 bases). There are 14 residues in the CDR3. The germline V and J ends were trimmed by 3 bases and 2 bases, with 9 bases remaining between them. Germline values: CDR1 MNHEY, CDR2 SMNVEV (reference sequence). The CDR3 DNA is TGTGCCAGCAGTTTTAACAGGGCCACAGATACGCAGTATTTT. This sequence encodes CASSFNRATDTQYF.

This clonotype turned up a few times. CDR3 sequence: CATSRDSGTSTGELFF. CDR3 nucleotides: TGTGCCACCAGCAGAGATAGCGGGACGAGCACCGGGGAGCTGTTTTTT. The chain links TRBV15 to TRBJ2-2; 8 bases align to TRBD2. The CDR3 loop spans 16 amino acids. V was clipped by 0 bases and J by 4 bases; unmatched bases: 4. Germline V gives CDR1 LNHNV, CDR2 YYDKDF (reference sequence). Looking up the rest from reference TRBV15 and TRBJ2-2 gives the full variable domain: DAMVIQNPRYQVTQFGKPVTLSCSQTLNHNVMYWYQQKSSQAPKLLFHYYDKDFNNEADTPDNFQSRRPNTSFCFLDIRSPGLGDTAMYLCATSRDSGTSTGELFFGEGSRLTVL.

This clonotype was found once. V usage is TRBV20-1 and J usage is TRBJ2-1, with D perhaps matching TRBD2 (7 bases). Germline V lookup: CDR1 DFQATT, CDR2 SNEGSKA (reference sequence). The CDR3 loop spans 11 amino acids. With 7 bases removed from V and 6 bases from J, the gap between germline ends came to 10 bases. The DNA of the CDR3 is TGCAGTGAGGGGGGGGGCAATGAGCAGTTCTTC. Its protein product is CSEGGGNEQFF.

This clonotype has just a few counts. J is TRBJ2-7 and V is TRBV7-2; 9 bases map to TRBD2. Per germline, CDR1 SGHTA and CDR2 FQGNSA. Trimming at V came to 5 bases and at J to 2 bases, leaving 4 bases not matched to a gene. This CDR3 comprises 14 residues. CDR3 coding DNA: TGTGCCAGCAGCGTGACTAGCGGAGCCTACGAGCAGTACTTC. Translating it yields CASSVTSGAYEQYF.

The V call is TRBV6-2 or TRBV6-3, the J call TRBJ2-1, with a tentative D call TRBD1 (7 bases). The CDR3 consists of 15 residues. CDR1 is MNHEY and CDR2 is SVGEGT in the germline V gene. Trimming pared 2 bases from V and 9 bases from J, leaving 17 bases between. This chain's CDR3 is CASSYGRTGIGEQFF. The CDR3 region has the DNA TGTGCCAGCAGTTACGGGAGGACAGGCATCGGTGAGCAGTTCTTC.

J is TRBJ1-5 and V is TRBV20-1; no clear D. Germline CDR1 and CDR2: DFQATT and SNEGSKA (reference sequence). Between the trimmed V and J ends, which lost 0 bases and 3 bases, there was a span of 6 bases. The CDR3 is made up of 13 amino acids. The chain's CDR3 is CSARDRYNQPQHF. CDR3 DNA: TGCAGTGCTAGAGACAGGTACAATCAGCCCCAGCATTTT.

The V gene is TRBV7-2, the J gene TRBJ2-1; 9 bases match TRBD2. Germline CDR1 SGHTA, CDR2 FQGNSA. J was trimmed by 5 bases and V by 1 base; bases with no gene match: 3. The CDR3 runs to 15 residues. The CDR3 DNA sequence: TGTGCCAGCAGCTTAGGGCGGGAGGGCCACAATGAGCAGTTCTTC. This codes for CASSLGREGHNEQFF.

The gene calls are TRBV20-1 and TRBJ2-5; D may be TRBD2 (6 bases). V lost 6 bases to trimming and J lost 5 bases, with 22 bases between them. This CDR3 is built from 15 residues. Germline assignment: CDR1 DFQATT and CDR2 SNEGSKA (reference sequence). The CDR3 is CSAGGRHFLRETQYF. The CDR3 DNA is TGCAGTGCAGGAGGGAGGCACTTCCTTCGGGAGACCCAGTACTTC.

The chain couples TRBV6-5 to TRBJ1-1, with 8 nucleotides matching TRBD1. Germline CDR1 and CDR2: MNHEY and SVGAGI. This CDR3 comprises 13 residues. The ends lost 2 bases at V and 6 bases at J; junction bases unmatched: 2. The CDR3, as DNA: TGTGCCAGCAGTTACGACAGGGGTGCTGAAGCTTTCTTT. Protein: CASSYDRGAEAFF.

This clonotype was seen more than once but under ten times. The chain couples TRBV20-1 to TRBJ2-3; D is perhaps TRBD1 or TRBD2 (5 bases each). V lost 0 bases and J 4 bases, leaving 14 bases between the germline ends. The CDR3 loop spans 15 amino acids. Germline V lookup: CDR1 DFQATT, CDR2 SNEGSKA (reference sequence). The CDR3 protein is CSARDQGRRSDTQYF. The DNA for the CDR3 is TGCAGTGCTAGAGACCAGGGACGGAGGTCAGATACGCAGTATTTT.

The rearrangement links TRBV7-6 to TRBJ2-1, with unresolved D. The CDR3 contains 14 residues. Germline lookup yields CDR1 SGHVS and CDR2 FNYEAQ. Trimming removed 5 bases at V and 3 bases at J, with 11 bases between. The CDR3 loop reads CASSPQEFYNEQFF. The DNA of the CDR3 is TGTGCCAGCAGCCCGCAGGAGTTCTACAATGAGCAGTTCTTC.

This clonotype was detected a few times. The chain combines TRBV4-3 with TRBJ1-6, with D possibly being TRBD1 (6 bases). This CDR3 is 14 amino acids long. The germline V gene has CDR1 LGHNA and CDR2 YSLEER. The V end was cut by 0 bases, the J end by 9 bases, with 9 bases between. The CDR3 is CASSQEGGGSPLHF. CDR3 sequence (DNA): TGCGCCAGCAGCCAAGAAGGAGGGGGTTCACCCCTCCACTTT.

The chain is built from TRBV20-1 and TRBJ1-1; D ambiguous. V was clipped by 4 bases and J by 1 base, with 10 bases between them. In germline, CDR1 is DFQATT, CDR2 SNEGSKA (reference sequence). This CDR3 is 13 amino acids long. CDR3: CSANGDTNTEAFF. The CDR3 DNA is TGCAGTGCTAACGGAGACACGAACACTGAAGCTTTCTTT.